This is a list of T cell receptor beta chains from one sample in a study of blood T cell repertoires in COVID-19. This table comes from immunoSEQ multiplex PCR, and its TCRdb copy is limited to in-frame clones, with some not included. The sample shows 200,000 to 250,000 clones, around 81% of them seen only once. Sequencing was carried out using PBMCs or T cells enriched from blood (not recorded which). The receptors here all came from a woman aged 45 to 65 with acute COVID-19. Each CDR3 is given with its conserved first and last residue. The D gene is left open where the match is weak. Clone size is stated in some rows and not others, as once, few, many or a class when expanded.

J: TRBJ1-5
size: -
D: -
V: TRBV19
CDR3: CASSIGSSAVGNQPQHF
DNA: TGTGCCAGTAGTATTGGGTCGAGTGCGGTAGGCAATCAGCCCCAGCATTTT

J: TRBJ2-3
size: -
D: TRBD2
V: TRBV2
CDR3: CASRTSGGGTDTQYF
DNA: TGTGCCAGCAGGACTAGCGGGGGAGGCACAGATACGCAGTATTTT

J: TRBJ2-1
size: -
D: TRBD1
V: TRBV6-5
CDR3: CASSPRTGNNEQFF
DNA: TGTGCCAGCAGCCCCCGGACAGGAAACAATGAGCAGTTCTTC

J: TRBJ2-3
size: -
D: TRBD1
V: TRBV18
CDR3: CASSPQGQGTDTQYF
DNA: TGTGCCAGCTCACCACAAGGACAGGGAACAGATACGCAGTATTTT

J: TRBJ2-1
size: -
D: -
V: TRBV9
CDR3: CASSGIQGLDYNEQFF
DNA: TGTGCCAGCAGCGGGATCCAGGGTTTGGACTACAATGAGCAGTTCTTC

J: TRBJ2-2
size: -
D: -
V: TRBV28
CDR3: CASRLSGTGELFF
DNA: TGTGCCAGCAGACTCTCGGGGACCGGGGAGCTGTTTTTT

J: TRBJ2-3
size: -
D: -
V: TRBV18
CDR3: CASSPWGSTDTQYF
DNA: TGTGCCAGCTCACCCTGGGGCAGCACAGATACGCAGTATTTT

J: TRBJ1-4
size: -
D: TRBD1
V: TRBV5-4
CDR3: CASSVQGAGEKLFF
DNA: TGTGCCAGCAGCGTTCAGGGGGCGGGAGAAAAACTGTTTTTT

J: TRBJ2-7
size: -
D: TRBD2
V: TRBV6-5
CDR3: CASRADRGGSYEQYF
DNA: TGTGCCAGCAGAGCGGACCGGGGGGGAAGCTACGAGCAGTACTTC

J: TRBJ2-2
size: many
D: -
V: TRBV19
CDR3: CASSWGGNTGELFF
DNA: TGTGCCAGTAGTTGGGGAGGGAACACCGGGGAGCTGTTTTTT

J: TRBJ1-4
size: -
D: -
V: TRBV11-2
CDR3: CASSLSVTNNEKLFF
DNA: TGTGCCAGCAGCTTATCGGTAACCAATAATGAAAAACTGTTTTTT

J: TRBJ2-7
size: -
D: TRBD1
V: TRBV7-2
CDR3: CASSLSDRVAPLSSYEQYF
DNA: TGTGCCAGCAGCTTATCCGACAGGGTGGCCCCCTTAAGCTCCTACGAGCAGTACTTC

J: TRBJ2-2
size: -
D: TRBD1
V: TRBV5-1
CDR3: CASSFYPGTGGLTGELFF
DNA: TGCGCCAGCAGCTTTTATCCTGGGACAGGGGGCCTCACCGGGGAGCTGTTTTTT

J: TRBJ2-1
size: -
D: TRBD2
V: TRBV6-5
CDR3: CASRSGLAGNNEQFF
DNA: TGTGCCAGCAGGAGTGGACTAGCGGGGAACAATGAGCAGTTCTTC

J: TRBJ2-1
size: -
D: TRBD1
V: TRBV28
CDR3: CASSSMDRDEQFF
DNA: TGTGCCAGCAGTTCCATGGACAGGGATGAGCAGTTCTTC

J: TRBJ2-5
size: -
D: TRBD1
V: TRBV28
CDR3: CASSSQGARETQYF
DNA: TGTGCCAGCAGTTCACAGGGGGCACGAGAGACCCAGTACTTC

J: TRBJ1-6
size: -
D: -
V: TRBV19
CDR3: CASSNQAGANSPLHF
DNA: TGTGCCAGTAGTAACCAAGCGGGGGCAAATTCACCCCTCCACTTT

J: TRBJ1-1
size: -
D: TRBD1
V: TRBV19
CDR3: CATRDRENSEAFF
DNA: TGTGCCACCAGGGACAGAGAGAATTCTGAAGCTTTCTTT

J: TRBJ1-2
size: -
D: TRBD1
V: TRBV5-1
CDR3: CASSNRGSYTF
DNA: TGCGCCAGCAGCAACAGGGGCAGCTACACCTTC

J: TRBJ2-3
size: few
D: -
V: TRBV21-1
CDR3: CASSKGSSGGPGGTDTQYF
DNA: TGTGCCAGCAGCAAAGGGTCCAGCGGGGGCCCGGGGGGCACAGATACGCAGTATTTT

J: TRBJ1-1
size: -
D: TRBD1
V: TRBV28
CDR3: CASELTGGNTEAFF
DNA: TGTGCCAGCGAGCTGACAGGGGGGAACACTGAAGCTTTCTTT